This TCR beta chain is drawn from a study of post-analysis software for immune sequencing data. With regard to this clonotype: Its antigen is unknown.

General observations from the study: Significantly lower normalized Chao1 diversity was seen in multiple sclerosis patients than in controls. Relative to controls, patients had roughly five TRBV segments at higher frequency, with TRBV5-6, TRBV5-1 and TRBV20-1 among these.

Unique molecular identifiers tagged the TCR beta cDNA libraries. Out of 1 to 10 million T cells, a few hundred thousand cDNA molecules were generated. TCRdb independently ran MiXCR on the PCR reads; one entry per CDR3 protein. Of hundreds of thousands of distinct CDR3 sequences listed, over 35% were seen once; the top ten hold about 12%. The V end lost 0 bases, the J end lost 4 bases, and 3 bases lay between the germline ends. This CDR3 has 13 residues. The V gene's germline CDR1 is MNHEY and CDR2 SVGAGI. This clonotype originated in a girl between 5 and 17 years old with multiple sclerosis. This chain joins TRBV6-5 and TRBJ2-2, with D hard to call. Material: blood. The CDR3 protein is CASSYSFTGELFF. The CDR3 nucleotides read TGTGCCAGCAGTTACTCGTTCACCGGGGAGCTGTTTTTT.